Listed here are 26 T cell receptor beta chains from one sample, sequenced in a study of shared T cell receptors in the human thymus. Libraries were prepared by immunoSEQ multiplex PCR; TCRdb keeps only in-frame clonotypes and omits some of them. In the table there are about 400,000 clones, around 93% of which are singletons. Sequences were obtained from thymocytes. The receptors were gathered from a human donor.

This rearrangement joins TRBV28 to TRBJ2-7; no clear D gene. Per the germline V gene, CDR1 is MDHEN and CDR2 is SYDVKM. The ends were cut back, 7 bases at V and 2 bases at J, with 18 bases in the middle. The CDR3 is made up of 15 amino acids. The CDR3 nucleotides read TGTGCCAGCAACCCTCGATGGGGTCACGCCTACGAGCAGTACTTC. Its protein is CASNPRWGHAYEQYF.

This chain joins TRBV27 and TRBJ2-7; the match to TRBD2 covers 8 bases. V was clipped by 7 bases and J by 6 bases; unmatched bases: 11. Germline loops: CDR1 MNHEY, CDR2 SMNVEV (reference sequence). The CDR3 is 14 residues long. CDR3 DNA sequence: TGTGCCAGCATGAGGGGCGGGAGGCGGGTCGAGCAGTACTTC. Protein sequence: CASMRGGRRVEQYF.

The rearrangement links TRBV5-1 to TRBJ2-3; 15 nucleotides line up with TRBD2. V shed 0 bases and J 4 bases; nucleotides not matched to a gene: 9. The germline CDR1 and CDR2 sequences are SGHRS and YFSETQ. The CDR3 is 19 residues long. DNA for the CDR3: TGCGCCAGCAGCTTGGTAGTTCCGGGACTAGCGGGAGGCTCAGATACGCAGTATTTT. Translation: CASSLVVPGLAGGSDTQYF.

The chain combines TRBV11-2 with TRBJ2-3; 12 nucleotides align to TRBD2. This CDR3 contains 16 residues. The V and J ends lost 5 bases and 2 bases, in that order; junction bases with no gene match: 5. In germline, CDR1 is SGHAT, CDR2 FQNNGV. CDR3 protein: CASSQTSGSVTDTQYF. Here the CDR3 DNA reads TGTGCCAGCAGCCAGACTAGCGGGAGCGTCACAGATACGCAGTATTTT.

The V call is TRBV7-3, the J call TRBJ2-7; D not certain. Trimming took off 6 bases at V and 0 bases at J, with 15 bases between the two ends. The germline gives CDR1 SGHTA, CDR2 FQGTGA. The CDR3 has 15 amino acids. In DNA, the CDR3 is TGTGCCAGCAGTCAGGCGGACCATAGCTCCTACGAGCAGTACTTC. Translation gives CASSQADHSSYEQYF.

V and J are TRBV5-1 and TRBJ1-6; weak D call: TRBD1 (5 bases). Trimming took off 0 bases at V and 0 bases at J, with 13 bases between the two ends. The length of the CDR3 is 18 residues. Germline CDR1 SGHRS, CDR2 YFSETQ. The CDR3 nucleotides read TGCGCCAGCAGCTTGGTGGGGACCGCCGCCTCCTATAATTCACCCCTCCACTTT. It is translated as CASSLVGTAASYNSPLHF.

CDR3 sequence: CSVDPGLSASSYEQYF. CDR3 nucleotide sequence: TGCAGCGTTGACCCCGGGTTGAGCGCAAGCTCCTACGAGCAGTACTTC. The gene calls are TRBV29-1 and TRBJ2-7; D remains unclear. Germline V lookup: CDR1 SQVTM, CDR2 ANQGSEA. Trimming removed 3 bases at V and 0 bases at J, with 18 bases between. The CDR3 sequence is 16 residues long.

The chain has TRBV18 and TRBJ2-1; no definite D call. The CDR3 covers 13 residues. The germline CDR1 and CDR2 sequences are KGHSH and LQKENI. Trimming shortened V by 6 bases and J by 8 bases, and 14 bases separated the two germline ends. DNA of the CDR3: TGTGCCAGCTCTCCGGGTCGCGTATATGAGCAGTTCTTC. It yields the protein CASSPGRVYEQFF.

The V and J genes are TRBV7-8 and TRBJ2-1, with 7 bases that match TRBD2. Germline V gives CDR1 SGHVS, CDR2 FQNEAQ. V shed 8 bases, J shed 4 bases, and the junction held 8 bases outside the gene matches. This CDR3 is built from 14 residues. CDR3 nucleotide sequence: TGTGCCAGCCTAGCGGTGCCGATTTACAATGAGCAGTTCTTC. Translated, it gives CASLAVPIYNEQFF.

The chain is built from TRBV6-5 and TRBJ1-1; D gene ambiguous. V shed 4 bases and J shed 0 bases, with 15 bases lying between them. Germline CDR1 and CDR2: MNHEY and SVGAGI. The CDR3 sequence is 16 residues long. This CDR3 is CASSLVGRFMNTEAFF. CDR3 nucleotides: TGTGCCAGCAGTTTGGTTGGCAGGTTCATGAACACTGAAGCTTTCTTT.

The chain is built from TRBV2 and TRBJ2-1; D is perhaps TRBD1 (5 bases). Germline CDR1 SNHLY, CDR2 FYNNEI. The germline V and J ends were trimmed by 7 bases and 0 bases, with 22 bases remaining between them. The CDR3 is 18 residues long. Written as DNA, the CDR3 is TGTGCCAGCATTGGTGCGGAGACAGCTTGTAGCTCCTACAATGAGCAGTTCTTC. Its translation is CASIGAETACSSYNEQFF.

The J gene is TRBJ2-2, the V gene TRBV4-3; no reliable D call. In germline, CDR1 is LGHNA, CDR2 YSLEER. V lost 4 bases and J lost 5, with 5 bases in between. CDR3 length equals 12 residues. As DNA, the CDR3 is TGCGCCAGCAGCCCTTTAACCGGGGAGCTGTTTTTT. Translation: CASSPLTGELFF.

V usage is TRBV7-2 and J usage is TRBJ2-7; 11 bases are a match to TRBD2. CDR1 is SGHTA and CDR2 is FQGNSA in the germline V gene. CDR3 length equals 15 residues. Trimming at V came to 2 bases and at J to 5 bases, leaving 5 bases not matched to a gene. The CDR3 sequence: CASSLLAGGVDEQYF. In nucleotides, the CDR3 is TGTGCCAGCAGCTTACTAGCGGGAGGAGTAGACGAGCAGTACTTC.

Details on this clone: One junction end disagrees with the germline gene, perhaps due to a read error. This chain links TRBV4-1 with TRBJ1-1, with D maybe TRBD1 (6 bases). The CDR3 extends over 16 amino acids. Germline V gene lookup returns CDR1 MGHRA and CDR2 YSYEKL. The DNA of the CDR3 is TGCGCCAGCAGCCAAATGAACGCGGGGGGGCTTGCTGAAACTTTCTTT. Amino acid sequence: CASSQMNAGGLAETFF.

The chain uses TRBV15 and TRBJ2-3; D is possibly TRBD2 (5 bases). This CDR3 comprises 12 residues. Trimming cost V 5 bases and J 6 bases, with 9 bases left between them. From germline, CDR1 is LNHNV and CDR2 YYDKDF (reference sequence). The DNA of the CDR3 is TGTGCCACCAGCTTCCGCGGGGATACGCAGTATTTT. As protein: CATSFRGDTQYF.

The chain recombines TRBV7-3 with TRBJ2-7; D might be TRBD2 (5 bases). The germline V and J ends were trimmed by 3 bases and 1 base, with 7 bases remaining between them. The CDR3 consists of 13 residues. Germline CDR1 and CDR2: SGHTA and FQGTGA. The CDR3 reads CASSLGVSYEQYF. As DNA, the CDR3 is TGTGCCAGCAGCTTGGGAGTTTCCTACGAGCAGTACTTC.

The rearrangement links TRBV13 to TRBJ2-2; 8 bases are shared with TRBD1. Germline loops: CDR1 PRHDT, CDR2 FYEKMQ (reference sequence). The junction had 10 bases not matched to a gene; V was cut back by 3 bases and J by 1 base. The CDR3 is 18 amino acids. For the CDR3, the DNA is TGTGCCAGCAGCTTCGACACGACGACAGGGGAGAACACCGGGGAGCTGTTTTTT. Translating gives CASSFDTTTGENTGELFF. Full variable domain (rest looked up from reference TRBV13 and TRBJ2-2): AAGVIQSPRHLIKEKRETATLKCYPIPRHDTVYWYQQGPGQDPQFLISFYEKMQSDKGSIPDRFSAQQFSDYHSELNMSSLELGDSALYFCASSFDTTTGENTGELFFGEGSRLTVL.

The chain uses TRBV4-2 and TRBJ2-1; 13 nucleotides line up with TRBD2. CDR3 length: 18 residues. Germline CDR1 reads LGHNA; CDR2 reads YNFKEQ. J lost 2 bases, V lost 1 base, and 5 bases had no gene match. CDR3 sequence (DNA): TGTGCCAGCAGCCAAGGGACTAGCGGGAGTTACCCCTACAATGAGCAGTTCTTC. Amino acids: CASSQGTSGSYPYNEQFF.

The chain combines TRBV7-6 with TRBJ2-5; 10 nucleotides line up with TRBD2. V was clipped by 4 bases and J by 0 bases; unmatched bases: 8. The germline V gene encodes CDR1 SGHVS and CDR2 FNYEAQ. The CDR3 extends over 17 amino acids. The CDR3 protein is CASSSGLAVGYQETQYF. The CDR3 region has the DNA TGTGCCAGCAGCTCCGGACTAGCGGTAGGGTACCAAGAGACCCAGTACTTC.

The V call is TRBV2, the J call TRBJ2-3; possible D gene TRBD1, 5 bases. CDR3 length equals 17 residues. V was shortened by 6 bases and J by 0 bases, with 19 bases between the two germline ends. Per the germline V gene, CDR1 is SNHLY and CDR2 is FYNNEI. The DNA for the CDR3 is TGTGCCAGCAGGAAGCCCCAGGGCAGATCTAGCACAGATACGCAGTATTTT. Protein sequence: CASRKPQGRSSTDTQYF.

In DNA, the CDR3 is TGTGCCAGCAGCCCGATCGGGACAGTCGGGCGTCATGAAAAACTGTTTTTT. It yields the protein CASSPIGTVGRHEKLFF. This chain connects TRBV27 to TRBJ1-4; TRBD1 aligns across 7 bases. The CDR3 is 17 residues long. V was clipped by 6 bases and J by 6 bases; unmatched bases: 16. Germline CDR1 is MNHEY and CDR2 is SMNVEV (reference sequence).

The genes are TRBV19 and TRBJ2-1; the D gene is possibly TRBD2 (5 bases). CDR1 LNHDA and CDR2 SQIVND come from the germline V gene (reference sequence). CDR3 length equals 15 residues. The V gene lost 7 bases and the J gene lost 5 bases, with 18 bases spanning the gap. The CDR3 sequence is CASTPPGGHNNEQFF. The CDR3 region has the DNA TGTGCCAGTACCCCCCCCGGCGGGCACAACAATGAGCAGTTCTTC.

The genes are TRBV4-1 and TRBJ1-2; 11 bases are shared with TRBD1. This CDR3 spans 15 amino acids. The trim removed 0 bases at V and 8 bases at J, leaving 5 bases unmatched. Germline V lookup: CDR1 MGHRA, CDR2 YSYEKL. Here the CDR3 reads CASSQEDGQGAGYTF. The CDR3 region has the DNA TGCGCCAGCAGCCAAGAGGATGGACAGGGGGCAGGCTACACCTTC.

The chain carries TRBV4-3 and TRBJ2-1; D gene ambiguous. V lost 1 base to trimming and J lost 0 bases, with 7 bases between them. The CDR3 spans 15 residues. From germline, CDR1 is LGHNA and CDR2 YSLEER. Written as DNA, the CDR3 is TGCGCCAGCAGCCAAGTTAGTAGCTCCTACAATGAGCAGTTCTTC. Translating gives CASSQVSSSYNEQFF.

Only one count was recorded for this clone. This chain links TRBV7-6 with TRBJ2-2, with TRBD2 identical over 10 bases. J lost 0 bases, V lost 3 bases, and 10 bases had no gene match. CDR1 and CDR2 (germline): SGHVS, FNYEAQ. CDR3 length: 19 residues. The CDR3 DNA reads TGTGCCAGCAGCTTGTTGGTAGCGGGAGGTGCCGCGAACACCGGGGAGCTGTTTTTT. As protein: CASSLLVAGGAANTGELFF. The full variable domain, with the rest looked up from reference TRBV7-6 and TRBJ2-2, is GAGVSQSPRYKVTKRGQDVALRCDPISGHVSLYWYRQALGQGPEFLTYFNYEAQQDKSGLPNDRFSAERPEGSISTLTIQRTEQRDSAMYRCASSLLVAGGAANTGELFFGEGSRLTVL.

J is TRBJ1-4 and V is TRBV6-1; D unresolved. CDR1 MNHNS and CDR2 SASEGT come from the germline V gene. The CDR3 spans 14 residues. Trimming cost V 2 bases and J 2 bases, with 6 bases left between them. This chain's CDR3 is CASSELSTNEKLFF. For the CDR3, the DNA is TGTGCCAGCAGTGAATTGTCCACTAATGAAAAACTGTTTTTT.